A single sample is the source of the 32 T cell receptor beta chains below, sequenced in a study of cytomegalovirus exposure and HLA in healthy donors (dated by TCRdb to 2017 to 2019). The library was produced with the immunoSEQ multiplex PCR assay. Here the immuneACCESS table is served through TCRdb, limited to in-frame sequences with V and J called. Missing clones are a known gap in these copies; in checked studies unresolved V genes cover under half, and the rest lacks a known reason. For this sample the table gives about 120,000 clones, of which approximately 87% were detected only once. The ten largest clonotypes hold approximately 1.4% of the sample. The sequenced material came from PBMCs. The receptor set was obtained from a woman aged 25 to 39 in good health and CMV-seropositive.

This rearrangement joins TRBV28 to TRBJ2-7, with 11 bases aligning to TRBD2. Germline V gives CDR1 MDHEN, CDR2 SYDVKM. The V and J ends lost 5 bases and 1 base, in that order; junction bases with no gene match: 7. CDR3 size: 16 residues. CDR3 amino acids: CASSIETSGSSYEQYF. CDR3 bases: TGTGCCAGCAGTATAGAAACTAGCGGGAGTTCCTACGAGCAGTACTTC. The full variable domain, with the rest looked up from reference TRBV28 and TRBJ2-7, is DVKVTQSSRYLVKRTGEKVFLECVQDMDHENMFWYRQDPGLGLRLIYFSYDVKMKEKGDIPEGYSVSREKKERFSLILESASTNQTSMYLCASSIETSGSSYEQYFGPGTRLTVT.

The V and J genes are TRBV5-1 and TRBJ1-1; 9 bases map to TRBD1. Trimming removed 4 bases from V and 1 base from J; junction bases left unmatched: 5. The CDR3 has 15 residues. Germline loops: CDR1 SGHRS, CDR2 YFSETQ. In nucleotides, the CDR3 is TGCGCCAGCAGCGCGTCACAGGGGGCGAACACTGAAGCTTTCTTT. Amino acids: CASSASQGANTEAFF.

The V gene is TRBV5-4, the J gene TRBJ1-6; D remains ambiguous. Trimming shortened V by 1 base and J by 7 bases, and 6 bases separated the two germline ends. The CDR3 extends over 13 amino acids. Germline CDR1 is SGHNT and CDR2 is YYREEE (reference sequence). CDR3 loop: CASSLSLNSPLHF. CDR3 DNA: TGTGCCAGCAGCTTGAGCCTCAATTCACCCCTCCACTTT.

The chain links TRBV28 to TRBJ2-4, with 9 bases that match TRBD2. The V segment lost 5 bases and the J segment 7 bases; nucleotides outside the gene matches: 6. Germline V gene data show CDR1 as MDHEN and CDR2 as SYDVKM. The CDR3 spans 14 residues. In DNA form, the CDR3 reads TGTGCCAGCAGTAATTCGGGACTAGCCAACATTCAGTACTTC. Translation: CASSNSGLANIQYF.

This clone was observed a few times. The rearrangement joins TRBV25-1 to TRBJ1-2; D unresolved. The CDR3 totals 13 residues. The ends were cut back, 3 bases at V and 4 bases at J, with 9 bases in the middle. Germline values: CDR1 MGHDK, CDR2 SYGVNS. CDR3: CASSDRYIYGYTF. The DNA for the CDR3 is TGTGCCAGCAGTGACAGATATATCTATGGCTACACCTTC.

This clone was detected a few times. The chain uses TRBV7-9 and TRBJ1-5; D remains ambiguous. CDR1 and CDR2 (germline): SEHNR, FQNEAQ (reference sequence). This CDR3 region has 13 residues. V lost 3 bases to trimming and J lost 6 bases, with 9 bases between them. CDR3 coding DNA: TGTGCCAGCAGCTTGTCAGCGGGTCAGCCCCAGCATTTT. Its translation: CASSLSAGQPQHF.

The rearrangement joins TRBV5-1 to TRBJ2-1, with a possible D match to TRBD1 (5 bases). V was cut by 1 base and J by 0 bases, with 8 bases left in between. There are 15 residues in the CDR3. The germline CDR1 and CDR2 sequences are SGHRS and YFSETQ. CDR3: CASSLRQTSYNEQFF. The CDR3 DNA sequence: TGCGCCAGCAGCTTGAGACAGACCTCCTACAATGAGCAGTTCTTC.

J is TRBJ2-5 and V is TRBV13; TRBD2 matches 13 bases. The V gene's germline CDR1 is PRHDT and CDR2 FYEKMQ (reference sequence). CDR3 length: 15 residues. V shed 4 bases, J shed 4 bases, and the junction held 3 bases outside the gene matches. Written as DNA, the CDR3 is TGTGCCAGCAGCTCCGGACTAGCGGGGGTAGAGACCCAGTACTTC. Its translation is CASSSGLAGVETQYF.

The chain uses TRBV2 and TRBJ2-1; 15 bases fit TRBD2. V dropped 4 bases and J dropped 6; count of bases not matched to a gene: 10. Germline V gene data show CDR1 as SNHLY and CDR2 as FYNNEI. The CDR3 covers 18 residues. CDR3 sequence reads: CASSAGTSGRSGSNEQFF. The CDR3 DNA follows: TGTGCCAGCAGTGCCGGGACTAGCGGGAGGTCAGGTAGCAATGAGCAGTTCTTC.

This clone was detected a few times. The chain couples TRBV6-5 to TRBJ2-2; TRBD2 might be the D (6 bases). Germline V gives CDR1 MNHEY, CDR2 SVGAGI. The CDR3 extends over 13 amino acids. V gave up 5 bases and J gave up 5 bases, with 9 bases separating them. CDR3 residues: CASSRTITGELFF. The CDR3 DNA is TGTGCCAGCAGTCGGACTATTACCGGGGAGCTGTTTTTT.

This chain joins TRBV4-3 and TRBJ2-1; 11 bases line up with TRBD2. Germline V CDR1 and CDR2: LGHNA, YSLEER. With 5 bases clipped from V and 9 bases from J, the junction kept 12 bases outside the gene matches. The CDR3 is 16 amino acids. The CDR3 coding sequence is TGCGCCAGCAGCAAAGGGGTTAGCGGGAGGGGGACTGAGCAGTTCTTC. Amino acids: CASSKGVSGRGTEQFF.

The chain links TRBV10-3 to TRBJ2-1, with D perhaps matching TRBD2 (6 bases). V lost 7 bases to trimming and J lost 2 bases, with 12 bases between them. The germline gives CDR1 ENHRY, CDR2 SYGVKD. This CDR3 has 14 residues. For the CDR3, the DNA is TGTGCCATCACACGGGACTTAGCCTACAATGAGCAGTTCTTC. Protein: CAITRDLAYNEQFF.

The gene calls are TRBV10-1 and TRBJ2-2; TRBD2 is a possible D gene (6 bases). The length of the CDR3 is 13 residues. Trimming took 2 bases from V and 5 from J, leaving 6 bases between them. CDR1 is WNHNN, CDR2 SYGVQD, per germline (reference sequence). The CDR3 nucleotides read TGCGCCAGCAGTGAGGGGGGGACCGGGGAGCTGTTTTTT. This encodes CASSEGGTGELFF.

The chain is built from TRBV6-1 and TRBJ2-7; TRBD2 matches at 8 bases. The CDR3 is 14 amino acids. Germline values: CDR1 MNHNS, CDR2 SASEGT. The J segment lost 2 bases and the V segment lost 7 bases, leaving 7 bases of the junction unmatched. In DNA, the CDR3 is TGTGCCAGCACCACCCGGGGGGGGGCCTACGAGCAGTACTTC. Translation: CASTTRGGAYEQYF.

The V call is TRBV6-5, the J call TRBJ2-7; 9 nucleotides match TRBD1. Trimming at V came to 6 bases and at J to 3 bases, leaving 9 bases not matched to a gene. The length of the CDR3 is 15 residues. Germline V gives CDR1 MNHEY, CDR2 SVGAGI. DNA for the CDR3: TGTGCCAGCAGCCGCACGGACAGGGGCTTCTACGAGCAGTACTTC. This gives the protein CASSRTDRGFYEQYF.

The CDR3 loop reads CAWRTSGTVDTQYF. CDR3 sequence (DNA): TGTGCCTGGAGGACTAGCGGGACAGTAGATACGCAGTATTTT. The chain carries TRBV30 and TRBJ2-3; 11 positions match TRBD2. This CDR3 is built from 14 residues. The V segment lost 3 bases and the J segment 5 bases; nucleotides outside the gene matches: 4. Germline lookup yields CDR1 GTSNPN and CDR2 SVGIG (reference sequence).

Here the CDR3 reads CASSPAGQADEQFF. The DNA of the CDR3 is TGCGCCAGCAGCCCCGCGGGACAGGCCGATGAGCAGTTCTTC. The chain recombines TRBV5-1 with TRBJ2-1, with 8 bases lining up with TRBD1. J was trimmed by 8 bases and V by 4 bases; bases with no gene match: 8. Germline V CDR1 and CDR2: SGHRS, YFSETQ. The CDR3 has 14 amino acids.

V and J are TRBV28 and TRBJ1-1; the D gene is possibly TRBD1 (5 bases). The CDR3 is 12 amino acids. Germline V CDR1 and CDR2: MDHEN, SYDVKM. Trimming took 5 bases from V and 6 from J, leaving 10 bases between them. CDR3 sequence (DNA): TGTGCCAGCAGTCCCGACAGCGCTGAAGCTTTCTTT. This codes for CASSPDSAEAFF.

The chain combines TRBV6-5 with TRBJ2-5; D gene ambiguous. CDR3 length: 15 amino acids. V lost 4 bases and J lost 4, with 16 bases in between. Germline CDR1 reads MNHEY; CDR2 reads SVGAGI. The CDR3 region has the DNA TGTGCCAGCAGTTCAACATCTGTCCGCGGAGAGACCCAGTACTTC. Translated, it gives CASSSTSVRGETQYF.

In this sample, this clone turned up once. This chain uses TRBV2 with TRBJ1-2, with D possibly matching TRBD1 (6 bases). This CDR3 has 11 amino acids. The germline V and J ends were trimmed by 6 bases and 8 bases, with 10 bases remaining between them. CDR1 is SNHLY, CDR2 FYNNEI, per germline. Here the CDR3 DNA reads TGTGCCAGCAGCCTTGGGGGCGGCTACACCTTC. This translates into CASSLGGGYTF. Complete variable domain (other parts from reference TRBV2 and TRBJ1-2): EPEVTQTPSHQVTQMGQEVILRCVPISNHLYFYWYRQILGQKVEFLVSFYNNEISEKSEIFDDQFSVERPDGSNFTLKIRSTKLEDSAMYFCASSLGGGYTFGSGTRLTVV.

V is TRBV5-1 and J is TRBJ2-1; 7 bases map to TRBD1. With 5 bases clipped from V and 9 bases from J, the junction kept 8 bases outside the gene matches. Germline V gene sequence: CDR1 SGHRS, CDR2 YFSETQ. This CDR3 is 13 amino acids long. The CDR3 bases are TGCGCCAGCAGTTTGAGGGGGCAGACTGAGCAGTTCTTC. Its protein product is CASSLRGQTEQFF. Full variable domain (remainder filled in from reference TRBV5-1 and TRBJ2-1): KAGVTQTPRYLIKTRGQQVTLSCSPISGHRSVSWYQQTPGQGLQFLFEYFSETQRNKGNFPGRFSGRQFSNSRSEMNVSTLELGDSALYLCASSLRGQTEQFFGPGTRLTVL.

The V gene is TRBV10-2, the J gene TRBJ2-2, with 11 bases identical to TRBD2. J gave up 6 bases and V 5 bases, and 2 bases lay outside the gene matches. Per germline, CDR1 WSHSY and CDR2 SAAADI. The CDR3 contains 14 residues. This CDR3 is CASSLAGGSGELFF. The CDR3 DNA reads as TGCGCCAGCAGTCTAGCGGGGGGTTCCGGGGAGCTGTTTTTT.

The genes are TRBV9 and TRBJ1-2, with a weak D call TRBD1 (5 bases). Germline CDR1 reads SGDLS; CDR2 reads YYNGEE. The CDR3 has 14 residues. V gave up 4 bases and J gave up 5 bases, with 15 bases separating them. Here the CDR3 DNA reads TGTGCCAGCAGCACAGGTCCTACGGGTTATGGCTACACCTTC. Its translation is CASSTGPTGYGYTF.

The V and J genes are TRBV6-6 and TRBJ2-7; D is perhaps TRBD2 (6 bases). The V gene lost 6 bases and the J gene lost 0 bases, with 12 bases spanning the gap. From germline, CDR1 is MNHNY and CDR2 SVGAGI (reference sequence). This CDR3 region has 14 residues. The CDR3 coding sequence is TGTGCCAGCAGACGAGACGGGAGCTCCTACGAGCAGTACTTC. This sequence encodes CASRRDGSSYEQYF.

The rearrangement joins TRBV9 to TRBJ2-1, with TRBD2 as a possible D gene (6 bases). V was pared by 4 bases and J by 8 bases, with 19 bases between. In germline, CDR1 is SGDLS, CDR2 YYNGEE. The CDR3 runs 15 residues. The CDR3 DNA sequence: TGTGCCAGCAGCCCCCGGGACTTTGGTCTACATGAGCAGTTCTTC. Translation: CASSPRDFGLHEQFF.

CDR3 region: CASSGGQASYNEQFF. The DNA for the CDR3 is TGTGCCAGCAGCGGTGGTCAGGCCTCCTACAATGAGCAGTTCTTC. The rearrangement uses TRBV7-9 and TRBJ2-1; D remains ambiguous. V lost 5 bases and J 0 bases, leaving 11 bases between the germline ends. Germline V CDR1 and CDR2: SEHNR, FQNEAQ (reference sequence). This CDR3 has 15 residues. Looking up the rest from reference TRBV7-9 and TRBJ2-1 gives the full variable domain: DTGVSQNPRHKITKRGQNVTFRCDPISEHNRLYWYRQTLGQGPEFLTYFQNEAQLEKSRLLSDRFSAERPKGSFSTLEIQRTEQGDSAMYLCASSGGQASYNEQFFGPGTRLTVL.

J is TRBJ2-7 and V is TRBV13; 10 bases fit TRBD2. V was clipped by 0 bases and J by 6 bases; unmatched bases: 5. The germline V gene has CDR1 PRHDT and CDR2 FYEKMQ (reference sequence). The CDR3 is made up of 15 amino acids. CDR3 amino acids: CASSLGLAGVGEQYF. Here the CDR3 DNA reads TGTGCCAGCAGCTTAGGTCTAGCGGGAGTGGGCGAGCAGTACTTC. The variable domain in full, completed from reference TRBV13 and TRBJ2-7, reads AAGVIQSPRHLIKEKRETATLKCYPIPRHDTVYWYQQGPGQDPQFLISFYEKMQSDKGSIPDRFSAQQFSDYHSELNMSSLELGDSALYFCASSLGLAGVGEQYFGPGTRLTVT.

This rearrangement joins TRBV15 to TRBJ2-3, with 8 bases matching TRBD1. There are 14 residues in the CDR3. Per germline, CDR1 LNHNV and CDR2 YYDKDF (reference sequence). Trimming at V came to 6 bases and at J to 3 bases, leaving 5 bases not matched to a gene. CDR3 loop: CATRMDRETDTQYF. The CDR3 bases are TGTGCCACCAGGATGGACAGGGAAACAGATACGCAGTATTTT.

The gene calls are TRBV6-1 and TRBJ1-1; weak D call: TRBD1 (6 bases). In germline, CDR1 is MNHNS, CDR2 SASEGT. V lost 6 bases and J lost 6, with 11 bases in between. The CDR3 has 12 amino acids. The CDR3 DNA sequence: TGTGCCAGCAGGAGGGACATCTCTGAAGCTTTCTTT. Translated, it gives CASRRDISEAFF.

This clone occurred a few times. The chain couples TRBV6-1 to TRBJ1-1; D may be TRBD1 (6 bases). The V end lost 6 bases, the J end lost 9 bases, and 14 bases lay between the germline ends. Germline values: CDR1 MNHNS, CDR2 SASEGT. This CDR3 spans 12 amino acids. The DNA of the CDR3 is TGTGCCAGCAGGCTACAGGGCGTTCAAGCTTTCTTT. Translation: CASRLQGVQAFF.

The chain has TRBV7-9 and TRBJ1-2, with D perhaps TRBD1 (6 bases). This CDR3 is 16 amino acids long. Looked up from germline, CDR1 is SEHNR and CDR2 is FQNEAQ (reference sequence). V was cut by 5 bases and J by 2 bases, with 18 bases left in between. The DNA of the CDR3 is TGTGCCAGCAGCCAACACACAGGGTTCCAAAACTATGGCTACACCTTC. Residues: CASSQHTGFQNYGYTF. The entire variable domain, with the rest obtained from reference TRBV7-9 and TRBJ1-2, is as follows: DTGVSQNPRHKITKRGQNVTFRCDPISEHNRLYWYRQTLGQGPEFLTYFQNEAQLEKSRLLSDRFSAERPKGSFSTLEIQRTEQGDSAMYLCASSQHTGFQNYGYTFGSGTRLTVV.

CDR3 nucleotides: TGTGCCAGCAGCCCCCCGGCTTCGGGTACGCAGTATTTT. Translation gives CASSPPASGTQYF. The V gene is TRBV7-9, the J gene TRBJ2-3; unclear D gene. V was shortened by 5 bases and J by 8 bases, with 14 bases between the two germline ends. The CDR3 length is 13 residues. Germline values: CDR1 SEHNR, CDR2 FQNEAQ (reference sequence).